The 25 T cell receptor beta chains listed next were all sequenced from one sample in a study of T cells in Graves' hyperthyroidism and ophthalmopathy. Regions amplified from RNA transcripts were the TCR beta CDR3 regions. The TCR CDR3 first-round RT-PCR relied on the HTBI primer set. TCRdb called the multiplex PCR reads again in MiXCR, with one record for every CDR3 protein. Among a few hundred thousand distinct CDR3 sequences listed, approximately 16% were seen once. Material: blood. The source of these receptors is a woman between 40 and 50 years old with Graves' ophthalmopathy.

The sample holds many counts of this clonotype. V gene TRBV30 combines with J gene TRBJ1-1; tentatively, D is TRBD1 (5 bases). CDR1 is GTSNPN and CDR2 is SVGIG in the germline V gene (reference sequence). The CDR3 loop spans 16 amino acids. V lost 0 bases, J lost 1 base, and 15 bases lay in between. The CDR3 DNA reads TGTGCCTGGAGTGTACGGGGACCCAGGCCGAACACTGAAGCTTTCTTT. It translates to CAWSVRGPRPNTEAFF.

This clonotype was recorded once. A read error may explain this, as a much larger clone is one base away. The conserved final phenylalanine or tryptophan is absent from the CDR3, which likely points to a read error. The V and J genes are TRBV5-1 and TRBJ2-1, with D hard to call. Trimming shortened V by 7 bases and J by 4 bases, and 12 bases separated the two germline ends. Per germline, CDR1 SGHRS and CDR2 YFSETQ. The length of the CDR3 is 13 residues. Here the CDR3 reads CASGRGSYNEQFL. The DNA of the CDR3 is TGCGCCAGCGGGCGTGGATCGTACAATGAGCAGTTCCTC.

This clonotype was picked up many times. The chain combines TRBV5-1 with TRBJ2-1; 7 nucleotides agree with TRBD1. Germline CDR1 reads SGHRS; CDR2 reads YFSETQ. Trimming removed 3 bases from V and 4 bases from J; junction bases left unmatched: 4. The CDR3 runs 14 residues. The DNA of the CDR3 is TGCGCCAGCAGCTCCGGACAGGTTTACAATGAGCAGTTCTTC. Translation: CASSSGQVYNEQFF.

This clonotype was seen a few times. The chain has TRBV28 and TRBJ2-7; 14 nucleotides line up with TRBD2. The CDR3 contains 17 residues. The germline CDR1 and CDR2 sequences are MDHEN and SYDVKM. J was trimmed by 1 base and V by 1 base; bases with no gene match: 3. CDR3 nucleotides: TGTGCCAGCAGTTTATCGGGGACTAGCGGGAGTTCCTACGAGCAGTACTTC. It encodes CASSLSGTSGSSYEQYF.

The chain joins TRBV20-1 to TRBJ2-2, with 12 bases fitting TRBD1. Looked up from germline, CDR1 is DFQATT and CDR2 is SNEGSKA (reference sequence). J was trimmed by 5 bases and V by 0 bases; bases with no gene match: 7. The CDR3 extends over 17 amino acids. The CDR3 is CSARDGGQGAVTGELFF. CDR3 DNA sequence: TGCAGTGCTAGAGATGGGGGACAGGGGGCGGTGACCGGGGAGCTGTTTTTT.

Ten or more counts support this clonotype. V gene TRBV20-1 combines with J gene TRBJ2-1; TRBD2 aligns across 9 bases. This CDR3 region has 17 residues. Unmatched junction bases numbered 8, after V lost 0 bases and J lost 2 bases. Germline V gene data show CDR1 as DFQATT and CDR2 as SNEGSKA (reference sequence). The CDR3 is CSARDLRRGGPYNEQFF. The CDR3 nucleotides are TGCAGTGCTAGAGATTTGCGGCGGGGGGGACCCTACAATGAGCAGTTCTTC.

This chain links TRBV4-1 with TRBJ1-5; no definite D call. Trimming left V 4 bases short and J 3 bases short, with 13 bases between. This CDR3 spans 15 amino acids. CDR1 is MGHRA and CDR2 is YSYEKL in the germline V gene. In DNA form, the CDR3 reads TGCGCCAGCAGCCCCCGTAGAGCCTACAATCAGCCCCAGCATTTT. This encodes CASSPRRAYNQPQHF.

V is TRBV7-9 and J is TRBJ1-2; 9 bases are shared with TRBD1. V trimming: 1 base; J trimming: 6 bases; junction bases outside the gene matches: 9. CDR1 is SEHNR, CDR2 FQNEAQ, per germline (reference sequence). This CDR3 has 16 residues. CDR3 residues: CASSLGTGDRKDGYTF. CDR3 DNA sequence: TGTGCCAGCAGCTTAGGGACAGGGGACAGAAAGGATGGCTACACCTTC.

The chain combines TRBV11-2 with TRBJ2-2, with D uncertain. V was cut by 6 bases and J by 4 bases, with 12 bases left in between. The V gene's germline CDR1 is SGHAT and CDR2 FQNNGV. CDR3 length: 14 residues. CDR3 residues: CASSRGVLTGELFF. In DNA, the CDR3 is TGTGCCAGCAGTAGAGGCGTGCTCACCGGGGAGCTGTTTTTT. The full variable domain, its missing parts supplied by reference TRBV11-2 and TRBJ2-2, is EAGVAQSPRYKIIEKRQSVAFWCNPISGHATLYWYQQILGQGPKLLIQFQNNGVVDDSQLPKDRFSAERLKGVDSTLKIQPAKLEDSAVYLCASSRGVLTGELFFGEGSRLTVL.

The chain has TRBV7-3 and TRBJ1-3, with D perhaps matching TRBD1 (6 bases). V lost 5 bases to trimming and J lost 0 bases, with 14 bases between them. Germline V gives CDR1 SGHTA, CDR2 FQGTGA. The CDR3 spans 16 residues. CDR3 sequence reads: CASSRRQACSGNTIYF. The CDR3 DNA reads as TGTGCCAGCAGCCGCCGACAGGCGTGCTCTGGAAACACCATATATTTT.

In this sample, this clonotype turned up a few times. This chain joins TRBV7-2 and TRBJ1-6, with D perhaps matching TRBD1 (5 bases). Trimming removed 1 base at V and 10 bases at J, with 14 bases between. CDR1 is SGHTA and CDR2 is FQGNSA in the germline V gene. The CDR3 length is 15 residues. This chain's CDR3 is CASSLVQGLQSPLHF. CDR3 coding DNA: TGTGCCAGCAGCTTAGTTCAGGGTTTACAGTCACCCCTCCACTTT.

V gene TRBV12-3 or TRBV12-4 combines with J gene TRBJ2-1, with 7 bases lining up with TRBD2. The length of the CDR3 is 15 residues. The junction had 8 bases not matched to a gene; V was cut back by 1 base and J by 8 bases. DNA for the CDR3: TGTGCCAGCAGTTTAGGGGGGAGCGGGGTATATGAGCAGTTCTTC. Protein: CASSLGGSGVYEQFF.

This clonotype was seen at least ten times. The chain uses TRBV3-1 and TRBJ2-7; D not certain. The germline V gene encodes CDR1 LGHDT and CDR2 YNNKEL (reference sequence). The CDR3 has 13 residues. The V end was cut by 10 bases, the J end by 3 bases, with 16 bases between. The CDR3 spells CATPSIKDYEQYF. CDR3 in DNA: TGTGCCACCCCATCAATAAAGGACTACGAGCAGTACTTC.

This chain uses TRBV2 with TRBJ2-7, with D possibly TRBD2 on 6 matching bases. CDR1 is SNHLY and CDR2 is FYNNEI in the germline V gene. The CDR3 spans 15 residues. Trimming removed 10 bases from V and 2 bases from J, with 21 bases in between. The CDR3 protein is CATRLDHQPTYEQYF. CDR3 nucleotide sequence: TGTGCCACCCGACTAGACCATCAACCCACCTACGAGCAGTACTTC.

The genes are TRBV5-1 and TRBJ2-7; TRBD1 matches 7 bases. This CDR3 has 13 amino acids. V lost 0 bases, J lost 6 bases, and 3 bases stayed unmatched. CDR1 and CDR2 from the germline V gene are SGHRS and YFSETQ. CDR3 nucleotide sequence: TGCGCCAGCAGCTTGGACAGGGGTGGCGAGCAGTACTTC. Encoded protein: CASSLDRGGEQYF.

This clonotype has ten or more counts. The J gene is TRBJ1-1, the V gene TRBV6-1, with 8 bases identical to TRBD1. Trimming at V came to 6 bases and at J to 0 bases, leaving 3 bases not matched to a gene. CDR3 length: 14 amino acids. Germline V CDR1 and CDR2: MNHNS, SASEGT. This chain's CDR3 is CASSEDRVNTEAFF. Here the CDR3 DNA reads TGTGCCAGCAGCGAGGACAGGGTGAACACTGAAGCTTTCTTT.

J is TRBJ2-3 and V is TRBV29-1; TRBD2 agrees at 11 bases. Trimming took 3 bases from V and 2 from J; bases not matched to a gene: 4. This CDR3 comprises 15 residues. Germline V gene sequence: CDR1 SQVTM, CDR2 ANQGSEA. The CDR3 spells CSVERTSGYTDTQYF. The CDR3 DNA reads as TGCAGCGTTGAGAGGACTAGCGGGTACACAGATACGCAGTATTTT.

The chain joins TRBV6-1 to TRBJ2-5; TRBD2 matches at 8 bases. Germline CDR1 and CDR2: MNHNS and SASEGT. This CDR3 is built from 15 residues. The V segment lost 7 bases and the J segment 1 base; nucleotides outside the gene matches: 8. DNA for the CDR3: TGTGCCAGCAATCCCGCGGGGGGTCTCCAAGAGACCCAGTACTTC. Translated: CASNPAGGLQETQYF.

This clonotype was seen many times. This chain uses TRBV18 with TRBJ2-5; tentative D call: TRBD1 (6 bases). Germline CDR1 is KGHSH and CDR2 is LQKENI. The CDR3 has 14 residues. Trimming left V 1 base short and J 4 bases short, with 10 bases between. CDR3 DNA sequence: TGTGCCAGCTCACCACAAACAGGGTTAGAGACCCAGTACTTC. Translated: CASSPQTGLETQYF. The full variable domain, completed using reference TRBV18 and TRBJ2-5, is NAGVMQNPRHLVRRRGQEARLRCSPMKGHSHVYWYRQLPEEGLKFMVYLQKENIIDESGMPKERFSAEFPKEGPSILRIQQVVRGDSAAYFCASSPQTGLETQYFGPGTRLLVL.

This clonotype was recorded many times. The chain couples TRBV20-1 to TRBJ2-7, with TRBD2 as a possible D gene (6 bases). The V gene's germline CDR1 is DFQATT and CDR2 SNEGSKA (reference sequence). V lost 0 bases to trimming and J lost 0 bases, with 15 bases between them. The CDR3 is made up of 16 amino acids. In DNA, the CDR3 is TGCAGTGCTAGAGAGTTAGGTGGGACTGGCTCCTACGAGCAGTACTTC. It codes for CSARELGGTGSYEQYF.

J is TRBJ1-3 and V is TRBV10-2, with TRBD1 as a possible D gene (5 bases). Per germline, CDR1 WSHSY and CDR2 SAAADI. The CDR3 length is 17 residues. V shed 7 bases and J shed 0 bases, with 19 bases lying between them. The CDR3 loop reads CASTSPREGLSGNTIYF. The CDR3 DNA reads TGCGCCAGCACTTCCCCCCGAGAGGGGCTCTCTGGAAACACCATATATTTT.

The chain joins TRBV28 to TRBJ1-5; TRBD1 agrees at 7 bases. V dropped 8 bases and J dropped 2; count of bases not matched to a gene: 6. The germline CDR1 and CDR2 sequences are MDHEN and SYDVKM. The CDR3 has 14 residues. CDR3 coding DNA: TGTGCCAGCGGGAGACAGGGTGGCAATCAGCCCCAGCATTTT. Its translation is CASGRQGGNQPQHF.

The chain has TRBV6-4 and TRBJ2-7, with TRBD1 matching 7 bases. The CDR3 extends over 14 amino acids. Germline loops: CDR1 MRHNA, CDR2 SNTAGT. J gave up 2 bases and V 6 bases, and 7 bases lay outside the gene matches. CDR3 nucleotide sequence: TGTGCCAGCAGAAGAACGGGACAGACCTACGAGCAGTACTTC. Translation gives CASRRTGQTYEQYF.

The sample holds many counts of this clonotype. This chain connects TRBV11-2 to TRBJ2-3; 9 nucleotides agree with TRBD1. This CDR3 has 16 amino acids. The J segment lost 2 bases and the V segment lost 4 bases, leaving 7 bases of the junction unmatched. Germline CDR1 is SGHAT and CDR2 is FQNNGV. In DNA, the CDR3 is TGTGCCAGCAGCTCACGGGGGACAGGGATCACAGATACGCAGTATTTT. As protein: CASSSRGTGITDTQYF.

A few counts support this clonotype. This sequence joins TRBV2 and TRBJ2-2; D is uncertain. V was trimmed by 3 bases and J by 3 bases, leaving 8 bases between them. CDR1 and CDR2 from the germline V gene are SNHLY and FYNNEI. The CDR3 runs 14 residues. CDR3 nucleotides: TGTGCCAGCAGTGATCACAGCTACACCGGGGAGCTGTTTTTT. Amino acids: CASSDHSYTGELFF.